This is a list of T cell receptor beta chains from one sample in a study of blood T cells in healthy people across ages. TCRdb processed the 5' RACE reads anew with MiXCR; each CDR3 protein has one entry. The sample includes approximately 760,000 distinct CDR3 sequences, 20% to 25% of them seen just once. The sample also formed part of further work on T cells of mothers and their children.

Sequenced: blood. These receptors came from a boy between 10 and 17 years old in good health. The CDR3 runs from the conserved cysteine through the conserved F or W. Fields, in order: J gene, V gene, CDR3 protein.

>TRBJ2-1|TRBV5-6
CASSGTGMAYNEQFF
>TRBJ2-3|TRBV7-3
CASSLTWGLGTDTQYF
>TRBJ2-7|TRBV27
CASSSPGQIYEQYF
>TRBJ2-2|TRBV9
CASSVSRTGNTGELFF
>TRBJ1-4|TRBV28
CASSLMLLGPEKLFF
>TRBJ1-3|TRBV7-2
CASSLGQASSGNTIYF
>-|TRBV9
CASSVGPGSTYEQYF
>TRBJ2-6|TRBV20-1
CSARSGQRASSGANVLTF
>TRBJ1-4|TRBV10-3
CAISDYFGTANEKLFF
>TRBJ2-1|TRBV30
CAWSVRESSYNEQFF
>TRBJ2-5|TRBV12-3/TRBV12-4
CASTDRGTQYF
>-|TRBV28
CASSPYLGGNEQFF
>TRBJ2-7|TRBV5-1
CASSLSTGSTYEQYF
>TRBJ2-5|TRBV29-1
CSATDRGQETQYF
>TRBJ1-5|TRBV7-2
CASSLELNQPQHF
>TRBJ1-5|TRBV27
CASSLAVSNQPQHF
>TRBJ2-7|TRBV7-2
CASSLGLAGGGDEQYF
>TRBJ2-1|TRBV6-2/TRBV6-3
CASSYSSPNEQFF
>TRBJ2-1|TRBV4-3
CASSQEAGGPFDEQFF
>TRBJ1-2|TRBV6-5
CASRFRGDGYTF
>TRBJ2-3|TRBV20-1
CSATGGLRTDTQYF
>TRBJ2-3|TRBV7-3
CASSLLGQASNTDTQYF
>TRBJ2-5|TRBV6-5
CASSYSGGTQETQYF
>TRBJ1-2|TRBV6-1
CASNEEPDRGGYYGYTF
>TRBJ1-1|TRBV12-3/TRBV12-4
CASSPYPFPGGTEAFF
>-|TRBV10-3
CAISGSSGIKETQYF
>TRBJ1-1|TRBV7-8
CASIPPRSGATEAFF
>TRBJ2-2|TRBV7-9
CASSLAGVYIGELFF
>TRBJ2-7|TRBV4-3
CASSQENAGSYEQYF
>TRBJ2-3|TRBV15
CATSKTRQGGQSLGTQYF
>TRBJ2-5|TRBV10-3
CAISATRDSQETQYF
>TRBJ1-1|TRBV6-5
CASSYGGARVGNTEAFF
>TRBJ1-1|TRBV4-3
CASSQDQGLNTEAFF
>TRBJ1-2|TRBV10-3
CAIRPGTDNYGYTF
>TRBJ2-3|TRBV12-3/TRBV12-4
CSTGSPTDTQYF
>TRBJ2-5|TRBV4-3
CASSQDSGNGKTQYF
>TRBJ2-3|TRBV20-1
CSARAASESTDTQYF
>TRBJ2-5|TRBV5-1
CASSLDADLGIGEETQYF
>TRBJ2-5|TRBV9
CASSVGRGETQYF
>TRBJ1-6|TRBV20-1
CSARSARGDSPLHF
>TRBJ1-3|TRBV10-3
CAIKPGISGNTIYF
>TRBJ2-7|TRBV5-1
CASSLSGGTGIYEQYF
>TRBJ1-4|TRBV29-1
CSVKGRLNEKLFF
>TRBJ1-1|TRBV29-1
CSVRDIRWEAFF
>-|TRBV5-1
CASSLEDGGSHEQYF
>TRBJ1-1|TRBV6-6
CASSYLEGRDTEAFF
>TRBJ2-1|TRBV3-1
CVSSIGSSYYNEQFF
>TRBJ2-2|TRBV4-2
CASSLKQLNTGELFF
>TRBJ2-1|TRBV12-3/TRBV12-4
CASSLTGESYNEQFF
>TRBJ1-2|TRBV24-1
CATSEQGYGYTF
>TRBJ2-7|TRBV4-3
CASSQDAGTGGDEQYF
>TRBJ2-6|TRBV20-1
CSAYSGANVLTF
>TRBJ2-1|TRBV14
CASTPDLYNEQFF
>TRBJ2-7|TRBV2
CASSETTSGRYEQYF